The sequence of this TCR beta chain was determined in a study of Ad26.COV2.S vaccination and SARS-CoV-2 variants. The CDR3 consists of 15 residues. Germline values: CDR1 SGDLS, CDR2 YYNGEE. V shed 6 bases and J shed 6 bases, with 19 bases lying between them. Sequencing used immunoSEQ multiplex PCR; TCRdb keeps in-frame clones, though not all of them. The repertoire holds about 460,000 clones, with 80% to 90% as singletons. Specified treatment: around 19 received Ad26.COV2.S at low or high dose, single or two shots; about five received placebo; per-sample allocation not given. Samples analyzed were those drawn on day 63 after the first vaccine or placebo injection.

The sequences come from peripheral blood, collected in a trial of Ad26.COV2.S vaccine versus placebo. This sequence was found in a person aged 18-60 years who received the Ad26.COV2.S COVID-19 vaccine or a placebo. The chain combines TRBV9 with TRBJ1-5; the D gene is possibly TRBD1 (6 bases). This CDR3 is CASTANGGAGQPQHF. The CDR3 bases are TGTGCCAGCACCGCCAACGGGGGGGCCGGTCAGCCCCAGCATTTT.